The 32 T cell receptor beta chains below come from one sample, sequenced in a study of shared clonotypes between healthy human individuals. Produced via immunoSEQ multiplex PCR; TCRdb's table is partial and in-frame only. Here the sample spans around 530,000 clones, around 78% being singletons. Specimen: PBMCs. The receptors come from a middle-aged woman in good health. Some clones in this sample may be carry-over from other donors' samples.

J is TRBJ1-6 and V is TRBV28; D is perhaps TRBD1 (6 bases). CDR3 length: 16 amino acids. V dropped 5 bases and J dropped 8 bases, with 19 bases sitting between them. Germline assignment: CDR1 MDHEN and CDR2 SYDVKM. As DNA, the CDR3 is TGTGCCAGCAGTCAGACAGGTTATGGATCTGATTCACCCCTCCACTTT. It encodes CASSQTGYGSDSPLHF.

In this sample, this clone turned up a few times. DNA for the CDR3: TGTGCCAGCAGTGAGTCGACAGCAAATCAGCCCCAGCATTTT. This encodes CASSESTANQPQHF. V and J are TRBV2 and TRBJ1-5; D might be TRBD1 (5 bases). From germline, CDR1 is SNHLY and CDR2 FYNNEI. The CDR3 contains 14 residues. The V gene lost 3 bases and the J gene lost 4 bases, with 10 bases spanning the gap. Based on the CDR3 plus reference TRBV2 and TRBJ1-5, the full variable domain is EPEVTQTPSHQVTQMGQEVILRCVPISNHLYFYWYRQILGQKVEFLVSFYNNEISEKSEIFDDQFSVERPDGSNFTLKIRSTKLEDSAMYFCASSESTANQPQHFGDGTRLSIL.

CDR3 sequence (DNA): TGTGCCAGCAGAAGACTAGGGCCCTACGAGCAGTACTTC. The encoded protein is CASRRLGPYEQYF. The genes are TRBV28 and TRBJ2-7; D possibly corresponds to TRBD2 (6 bases). This CDR3 region has 13 residues. The V gene lost 6 bases and the J gene lost 2 bases, with 11 bases spanning the gap. Per germline, CDR1 MDHEN and CDR2 SYDVKM.

This clone was counted once. The CDR3 loop is CAWSVQGLGTGELFF. DNA of the CDR3: TGTGCCTGGAGTGTACAGGGACTAGGCACCGGGGAGCTGTTTTTT. This sequence joins TRBV30 and TRBJ2-2; 8 nucleotides match TRBD2. The CDR3 spans 15 residues. The V gene's germline CDR1 is GTSNPN and CDR2 SVGIG (reference sequence). The junction had 4 bases not matched to a gene; V was cut back by 0 bases and J by 4 bases.

This clone was counted a few times. Other DNA sequences in the same sample also yield this CDR3. V is TRBV29-1 and J is TRBJ1-2; D gene ambiguous. The CDR3 loop spans 11 amino acids. The germline V gene has CDR1 SQVTM and CDR2 ANQGSEA. The ends were cut back, 2 bases at V and 4 bases at J, with 5 bases in the middle. The CDR3 loop reads CSVESSYGYTF. The CDR3 nucleotides are TGCAGCGTTGAATCCAGCTATGGCTACACCTTC. Complete variable domain (other parts from reference TRBV29-1 and TRBJ1-2): SAVISQKPSRDICQRGTSLTIQCQVDSQVTMMFWYRQQPGQSLTLIATANQGSEATYESGFVIDKFPISRPNLTFSTLTVSNMSPEDSSIYLCSVESSYGYTFGSGTRLTVV.

This clone was seen a handful of times. The chain uses TRBV30 and TRBJ1-2, with D perhaps matching TRBD1 (5 bases). Looked up from germline, CDR1 is GTSNPN and CDR2 is SVGIG (reference sequence). This CDR3 is built from 12 residues. Deletions cut 3 bases from V and 10 bases from J, with 15 bases between. For the CDR3, the DNA is TGTGCCTGGAGCGACACCAGGGATAACTACACCTTC. As protein: CAWSDTRDNYTF. The whole variable domain, remainder taken from reference TRBV30 and TRBJ1-2, is SQTIHQWPATLVQPVGSPLSLECTVEGTSNPNLYWYRQAAGRGLQLLFYSVGIGQISSEVPQNLSASRPQDRQFILSSKKLLLSDSGFYLCAWSDTRDNYTFGSGTRLTVV.

This clone has only a few counts. The chain couples TRBV15 to TRBJ1-1; 7 positions agree with TRBD1. CDR3 size: 14 residues. The V gene end was trimmed by 1 base and the J gene end by 5 bases; junction bases not matched to a gene: 4. Germline V gene data show CDR1 as LNHNV and CDR2 as YYDKDF (reference sequence). CDR3 coding DNA: TGTGCCACCAGCAGAGTACAGGGGACGACTGAAGCTTTCTTT. This encodes CATSRVQGTTEAFF.

On this clone itself: Only one base separates this from a far larger clonotype, so it likely reflects a read error. The rearrangement uses TRBV30 and TRBJ1-3; no definite D call. From germline, CDR1 is GTSNPN and CDR2 SVGIG (reference sequence). The CDR3 has 13 amino acids. Trimming pared 6 bases from V and 1 base from J, leaving 10 bases between. CDR3 loop: CACHRCSGNTIYF. In nucleotides, the CDR3 is TGTGCCTGCCACCGCTGTTCTGGAAACACCATATATTTT.

This chain connects TRBV21-1 to TRBJ2-7; the table names TRBD1, a call not compared with the DNA. TRBV21-1 constitutes a pseudogene. The CDR3 consists of 11 residues. CDR3 residues: CASSLAGEQYF. DNA for the CDR3: TGTGCCAGCAGCCTCGCAGGAGAGCAGTACTTC.

The CDR3, as DNA: TGTGCCAGCACAACAGAGGCAGATACGCAGTATTTT. It translates to CASTTEADTQYF. The chain employs TRBV6-1 and TRBJ2-3; D is uncertain. The CDR3 is made up of 12 amino acids. CDR1 is MNHNS and CDR2 is SASEGT in the germline V gene. The germline V and J ends were trimmed by 7 bases and 4 bases, with 9 bases remaining between them.

Note on this clone: A far bigger clonotype differs at one base, so this is likely a read error. This CDR3 is missing its conserved last phenylalanine or tryptophan, likely due to a read error. This sequence joins TRBV29-1 and TRBJ1-3, with D unresolved. The V gene lost 7 bases and the J gene lost 4 bases, with 14 bases spanning the gap. Germline values: CDR1 SQVTM, CDR2 ANQGSEA. This CDR3 has 13 residues. CDR3: CSGGRADGNTIYS. CDR3 DNA: TGCAGCGGTGGTAGGGCAGACGGAAACACCATATATTCT.

The chain links TRBV11-2 to TRBJ2-1; TRBD2 matches at 15 bases. J lost 6 bases, V lost 4 bases, and 4 bases had no gene match. Germline V lookup: CDR1 SGHAT, CDR2 FQNNGV. This CDR3 is built from 16 residues. The CDR3 here is CASSSVGLAGGNEQFF. CDR3 nucleotides: TGTGCCAGCAGCTCGGTGGGACTAGCGGGAGGCAATGAGCAGTTCTTC.

The chain is built from TRBV7-8 and TRBJ1-5; possibly TRBD1 for D (5 bases). The CDR3 runs 14 residues. V was clipped by 5 bases and J by 4 bases, with 12 bases between them. The germline V gene has CDR1 SGHVS and CDR2 FQNEAQ. Here the CDR3 reads CASSHSRGNQPQHF. The CDR3 DNA follows: TGTGCCAGCAGCCATTCCCGGGGGAATCAGCCCCAGCATTTT.

This clone was found many times. V usage is TRBV7-8 and J usage is TRBJ2-5, with TRBD2 identical over 7 bases. The V gene's germline CDR1 is SGHVS and CDR2 FQNEAQ. V lost 4 bases and J lost 4; bases outside the gene matches: 6. This CDR3 has 14 amino acids. Here the CDR3 reads CASSSGIAGETQYF. CDR3 coding DNA: TGTGCCAGCAGCTCCGGGATAGCGGGAGAGACCCAGTACTTC.

The rearrangement joins TRBV28 to TRBJ1-1, with TRBD1 as a possible D gene (5 bases). This CDR3 region has 17 residues. Trimming took 7 bases from V and 0 from J, leaving 21 bases between them. The germline V gene encodes CDR1 MDHEN and CDR2 SYDVKM. DNA for the CDR3: TGTGCCAGCAAATTGGTGAAGTCAGGGTCCATGAACACTGAAGCTTTCTTT. As protein: CASKLVKSGSMNTEAFF.

This clone turned up a few times. The chain uses TRBV7-6 and TRBJ1-5, with D maybe TRBD1 (6 bases). This CDR3 spans 15 amino acids. Trimming shortened V by 1 base and J by 5 bases, and 12 bases separated the two germline ends. Germline assignment: CDR1 SGHVS and CDR2 FNYEAQ. CDR3 amino acids: CASSLEGGSDQPQHF. In DNA, the CDR3 is TGTGCCAGCAGCTTAGAGGGGGGGTCAGATCAGCCCCAGCATTTT.

V and J are TRBV28 and TRBJ1-5; D may be TRBD1 (6 bases). The CDR3 has 15 residues. Per the germline V gene, CDR1 is MDHEN and CDR2 is SYDVKM. Trimming removed 8 bases at V and 5 bases at J, with 19 bases between. In nucleotides, the CDR3 is TGTGCCAGCCATCCTCCTAAGGGGGGGGATCAGCCCCAGCATTTT. Amino acid sequence: CASHPPKGGDQPQHF.

The chain recombines TRBV11-3 with TRBJ2-1, with 9 bases fitting TRBD2. V was pared by 4 bases and J by 5 bases, with 6 bases of the junction left unmatched. Germline CDR1 reads SGHNT; CDR2 reads YENEEA. CDR3 length: 15 amino acids. This CDR3 reads CASSSGLASDNEQFF. In DNA, the CDR3 is TGTGCCAGCAGCTCCGGACTAGCGTCGGACAATGAGCAGTTCTTC.

V gene TRBV4-2 combines with J gene TRBJ2-3; tentative D call: TRBD2 (5 bases). Germline CDR1 is LGHNA and CDR2 is YNFKEQ. V lost 2 bases to trimming and J lost 3 bases, with 12 bases between them. This CDR3 is built from 15 residues. CDR3 protein: CASSQPTAGTDTQYF. DNA of the CDR3: TGTGCCAGCAGCCAACCGACGGCGGGTACAGATACGCAGTATTTT.

J is TRBJ1-1 and V is TRBV25-1, with D perhaps matching TRBD1 (5 bases). Germline V gene sequence: CDR1 MGHDK, CDR2 SYGVNS. The CDR3 spans 14 residues. Trimming stripped 1 base from V and 5 bases from J, with 11 bases between. The CDR3 region is CASSELGGNTEAFF. For the CDR3, the DNA is TGTGCCAGCAGTGAATTGGGGGGAAATACTGAAGCTTTCTTT. Filled out from reference TRBV25-1 and TRBJ1-1, the complete variable domain reads EADIYQTPRYLVIGTGKKITLECSQTMGHDKMYWYQQDPGMELHLIHYSYGVNSTEKGDLSSESTVSRIRTEHFPLTLESARPSHTSQYLCASSELGGNTEAFFGQGTRLTVV.

The chain uses TRBV9 and TRBJ2-1; D remains unclear. The V gene lost 4 bases and the J gene lost 9 bases, with 8 bases spanning the gap. In germline, CDR1 is SGDLS, CDR2 YYNGEE. CDR3 size: 11 residues. Written as DNA, the CDR3 is TGTGCCAGCAGCCCAGATAGTGAGCAGTTCTTC. The encoded protein is CASSPDSEQFF.

The CDR3 DNA follows: TGCGCCAGCAGCTTGGGGGAGGGTCGGTTCAATGAGCAGTTCTTC. Translated, it gives CASSLGEGRFNEQFF. The chain combines TRBV5-1 with TRBJ2-1, with 7 bases matching TRBD2. V trimming: 0 bases; J trimming: 6 bases; junction bases outside the gene matches: 6. Germline CDR1 and CDR2: SGHRS and YFSETQ. This CDR3 contains 15 residues.

The rearrangement uses TRBV19 and TRBJ1-1; TRBD1 might be the D (5 bases). This CDR3 has 11 amino acids. The V and J ends lost 9 bases and 6 bases respectively, with 11 bases between them. From germline, CDR1 is LNHDA and CDR2 SQIVND (reference sequence). CDR3 coding DNA: TGTGCCAGGTATTGGGGCGCTGAAGCTTTCTTT. Protein sequence: CARYWGAEAFF.

The chain couples TRBV2 to TRBJ1-5; TRBD1 agrees at 8 bases. Germline V lookup: CDR1 SNHLY, CDR2 FYNNEI. CDR3 length: 14 residues. The V and J ends lost 7 bases and 7 bases, in that order; junction bases with no gene match: 9. CDR3 sequence: CASTQRTGRQPQHF. As DNA, the CDR3 is TGTGCCAGCACTCAAAGGACAGGGAGGCAGCCCCAGCATTTT.

As to this clone: A much larger clone differs from this one at a single base, so this may be a read error. Other nucleotide sequences in the sample specify the same CDR3. V is TRBV7-9 and J is TRBJ2-5; D remains ambiguous. This CDR3 region has 11 residues. Germline CDR1 and CDR2: SEHNR and FQNEAQ (reference sequence). Trimming removed 2 bases at V and 3 bases at J, with 1 base between. The DNA for the CDR3 is TGTGCCAGCAGCTTAAAAGAGACCCAGTACTTC. Encoded protein: CASSLKETQYF.

This chain links TRBV7-9 with TRBJ2-1; TRBD2 agrees at 13 bases. This CDR3 has 19 residues. Germline V CDR1 and CDR2: SEHNR, FQNEAQ (reference sequence). The J segment lost 0 bases and the V segment lost 5 bases, leaving 10 bases of the junction unmatched. This CDR3 reads CASSTMTSGRFSSYNEQFF. Here the CDR3 DNA reads TGTGCCAGCAGCACCATGACTAGCGGGAGGTTTAGCTCCTACAATGAGCAGTTCTTC.

This rearrangement joins TRBV7-2 to TRBJ1-5, with D uncertain. Germline V gene lookup returns CDR1 SGHTA and CDR2 FQGNSA. V was cut by 6 bases and J by 4 bases, with 19 bases left in between. The CDR3 runs to 16 residues. The CDR3, as DNA: TGTGCCAGCAGTTCCACAGTGGACGTTAGGAATCAGCCCCAGCATTTT. This sequence encodes CASSSTVDVRNQPQHF.

About this clone itself: With a far larger clone one base away, a read error is the likely cause. The chain joins TRBV15 to TRBJ2-6; TRBD2 might be the D (6 bases). This CDR3 has 16 residues. From germline, CDR1 is LNHNV and CDR2 YYDKDF (reference sequence). This CDR3 reads CGTSRGGARGANVLTF. The CDR3 nucleotides are TGTGGCACCAGCAGAGGAGGGGCGCGTGGGGCCAACGTCCTGACTTTC.

The rearrangement joins TRBV5-1 to TRBJ2-7; D tentatively reads TRBD1 or TRBD2 (5 bases each). Germline loops: CDR1 SGHRS, CDR2 YFSETQ. The CDR3 extends over 13 amino acids. Trimming removed 3 bases from V and 0 bases from J, with 7 bases in between. This chain's CDR3 is CASSYGGSYEQYF. CDR3 coding DNA: TGCGCCAGCAGCTATGGGGGCTCCTACGAGCAGTACTTC.

This clone was seen just once. The chain combines TRBV5-4 with TRBJ2-7; TRBD2 might be the D (5 bases). CDR1 and CDR2 from the germline V gene are SGHNT and YYREEE (reference sequence). The CDR3 has 15 amino acids. The V gene lost 1 base and the J gene lost 2 bases, with 13 bases spanning the gap. In DNA form, the CDR3 reads TGTGCCAGCAGCTTGCATACTAGGGTCGCCTACGAGCAGTACTTC. It is translated as CASSLHTRVAYEQYF.

This clone has ten or more counts. The identical CDR3 is also encoded by other nucleotide sequences in the sample. This chain uses TRBV7-3 with TRBJ2-3; D is undetermined. Germline assignment: CDR1 SGHTA and CDR2 FQGTGA. The CDR3 is 13 amino acids. V lost 2 bases and J lost 2, with 5 bases in between. For the CDR3, the DNA is TGTGCCAGCAGCTTAGGGGTCACAGATACGCAGTATTTT. It is translated as CASSLGVTDTQYF.

About this clone itself: The sample has other DNA sequences that encode this CDR3 too. The chain recombines TRBV29-1 with TRBJ2-1; TRBD2 agrees at 7 bases. This CDR3 has 12 amino acids. Germline V gene data show CDR1 as SQVTM and CDR2 as ANQGSEA. The trim removed 4 bases at V and 7 bases at J, leaving 4 bases unmatched. The CDR3 protein is CSVGLAANEQFF. The CDR3, as DNA: TGCAGCGTTGGGCTAGCGGCGAATGAGCAGTTCTTC.